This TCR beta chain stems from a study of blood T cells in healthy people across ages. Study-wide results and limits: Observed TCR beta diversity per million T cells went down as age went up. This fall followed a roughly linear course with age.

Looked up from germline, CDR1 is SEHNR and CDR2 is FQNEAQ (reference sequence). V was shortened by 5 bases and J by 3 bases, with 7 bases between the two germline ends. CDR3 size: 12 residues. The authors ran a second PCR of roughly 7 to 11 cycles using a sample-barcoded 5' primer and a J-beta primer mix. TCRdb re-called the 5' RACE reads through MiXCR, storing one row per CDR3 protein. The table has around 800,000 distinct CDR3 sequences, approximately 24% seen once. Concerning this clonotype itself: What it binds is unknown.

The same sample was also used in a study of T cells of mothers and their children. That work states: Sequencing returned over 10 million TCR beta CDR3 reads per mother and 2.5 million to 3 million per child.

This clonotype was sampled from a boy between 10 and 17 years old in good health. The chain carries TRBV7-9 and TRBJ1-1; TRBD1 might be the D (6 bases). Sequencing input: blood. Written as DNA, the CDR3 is TGTGCCAGCAGCAGGACAGACACTGAAGCTTTCTTT. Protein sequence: CASSRTDTEAFF.